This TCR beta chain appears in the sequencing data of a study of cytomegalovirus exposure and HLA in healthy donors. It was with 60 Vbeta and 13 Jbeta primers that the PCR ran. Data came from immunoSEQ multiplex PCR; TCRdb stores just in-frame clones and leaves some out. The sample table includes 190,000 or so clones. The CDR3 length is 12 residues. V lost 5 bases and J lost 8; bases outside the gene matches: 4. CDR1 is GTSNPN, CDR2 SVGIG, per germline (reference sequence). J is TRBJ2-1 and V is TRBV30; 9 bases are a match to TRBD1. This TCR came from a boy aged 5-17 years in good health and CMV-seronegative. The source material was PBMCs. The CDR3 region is CAWGRDRDEQFF. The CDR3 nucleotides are TGTGCCTGGGGGCGGGACAGGGATGAGCAGTTCTTC.